These T cell receptor beta chains were read from a single sample in a study of OX40 agonist ivuxolimab in advanced cancers. Method: immunoSEQ multiplex PCR; TCRdb's copy keeps in-frame clones and lacks some. The repertoire holds about 22,000 clones, with 77% as singletons. The sample here was CD4+ or CD8+ T cells sorted from blood, taken in a trial of the OX40 agonist ivuxolimab. These receptors were collected from an adult with an advanced solid tumor such as melanoma, head and neck, liver or kidney cancer. CDR3s include the opening cysteine and the closing phenylalanine or tryptophan. A D gene is named only where the DNA matches it firmly. Clone size appears in some rows only: once, few, many, or a class for an expanded clone.

J: TRBJ2-1
V: TRBV27
size: -
D: TRBD2
CDR3: CASSFRGAYNEQFF
DNA: TGTGCCAGCAGTTTCCGGGGGGCCTACAATGAGCAGTTCTTC

J: TRBJ2-3
V: TRBV6-6
size: -
D: -
CDR3: CASSYSSLQDPDTQYF
DNA: TGTGCCAGCAGTTACTCGTCCTTGCAGGACCCAGATACGCAGTATTTT

J: TRBJ2-4
V: TRBV7-2
size: -
D: -
CDR3: CASSVYLGSTGYNIQYF
DNA: TGTGCCAGCAGCGTATACCTCGGCTCCACAGGGTACAACATTCAGTACTTC

J: TRBJ1-1
V: TRBV4-3
size: once
D: -
CDR3: CASSPTLFPGTEAFF
DNA: TGCGCCAGCAGCCCAACCTTGTTCCCGGGGACTGAAGCTTTCTTT

J: TRBJ2-2
V: TRBV9
size: -
D: -
CDR3: CASSVWSGEAGELFF
DNA: TGTGCCAGCAGCGTTTGGTCGGGGGAAGCCGGGGAGCTGTTTTTT

J: TRBJ2-7
V: TRBV7-8
size: -
D: -
CDR3: CASSLVRVRAGEGGFYEQYF
DNA: TGTGCCAGCAGCTTAGTCAGGGTGCGGGCGGGGGAAGGGGGCTTTTACGAGCAGTACTTC

J: TRBJ1-2
V: TRBV10-3
size: medium-sized
D: -
CDR3: CAISDRDLFYGYTF
DNA: TGTGCCATCAGTGACAGGGATTTGTTCTATGGCTACACCTTC

J: TRBJ2-3
V: TRBV7-9
size: -
D: TRBD1
CDR3: CASSQGTGEIRSRDTQYF
DNA: TGTGCCAGCAGCCAGGGGACAGGGGAGATCAGGTCCCGCGATACGCAGTATTTT

J: TRBJ2-3
V: TRBV7-2
size: few
D: TRBD2
CDR3: CASSLVAGRDADTQYF
DNA: TGTGCCAGCAGCTTAGTAGCGGGGAGGGATGCAGATACGCAGTATTTT

J: TRBJ1-3
V: TRBV9
size: -
D: -
CDR3: CASSVGPSVSGNTIYF
DNA: TGTGCCAGCAGCGTTGGGCCCTCCGTCTCTGGAAACACCATATATTTT

J: TRBJ1-1
V: TRBV7-9
size: -
D: TRBD1
CDR3: CASSSTGANTEAFF
DNA: TGTGCCAGCAGCTCGACAGGGGCCAACACTGAAGCTTTCTTT

J: TRBJ2-7
V: TRBV2
size: -
D: -
CDR3: CASSELTKYEQYF
DNA: TGTGCCAGCAGTGAGCTAACAAAGTACGAGCAGTACTTC

J: TRBJ2-7
V: TRBV5-6
size: -
D: -
CDR3: CASSLAPGGPNLSSYEQYF
DNA: TGTGCCAGCAGCTTGGCCCCGGGGGGCCCAAACCTCAGCTCCTACGAGCAGTACTTC

J: TRBJ2-7
V: TRBV7-9
size: few
D: -
CDR3: CASSSPTETADYEQYF
DNA: TGTGCCAGCAGCTCCCCTACTGAGACAGCAGACTACGAGCAGTACTTC

J: TRBJ2-7
V: TRBV19
size: -
D: -
CDR3: CASSMGEAYEQYF
DNA: TGTGCCAGTAGTATGGGGGAGGCCTACGAGCAGTACTTC

J: TRBJ1-1
V: TRBV18
size: large
D: TRBD1
CDR3: CASSRYRGLITEAFF
DNA: TGTGCCAGCTCACGCTACAGGGGGCTGATCACTGAAGCTTTCTTT

J: TRBJ2-3
V: TRBV9
size: -
D: -
CDR3: CASSVVQRPTDTQYF
DNA: TGTGCCAGCAGCGTAGTCCAGCGGCCCACAGATACGCAGTATTTT

J: TRBJ2-2
V: TRBV6-5
size: -
D: -
CDR3: CASGRVSGELFF
DNA: TGTGCCAGCGGCAGGGTTTCCGGGGAGCTGTTTTTT

J: TRBJ1-5
V: TRBV7-8
size: once
D: TRBD1
CDR3: CASRSTGSNQPQHF
DNA: TGTGCCAGCAGATCGACAGGGTCCAATCAGCCCCAGCATTTT

J: TRBJ2-1
V: TRBV27
size: -
D: -
CDR3: CASSLAGPYNEQFF
DNA: TGTGCCAGCAGTTTAGCGGGGCCCTACAATGAGCAGTTCTTC

J: TRBJ2-7
V: TRBV7-6
size: few
D: TRBD1
CDR3: CASSSLGTGGSYEQYF
DNA: TGTGCCAGCAGCTCCCTCGGGACAGGGGGTTCCTACGAGCAGTACTTC

J: TRBJ1-1
V: TRBV15
size: -
D: -
CDR3: CATSRELGRSNTEAFF
DNA: TGTGCCACCAGCAGAGAATTGGGACGTTCGAACACTGAAGCTTTCTTT

J: TRBJ2-2
V: TRBV4-1
size: -
D: -
CDR3: CASSQHTGMMSGELFF
DNA: TGCGCCAGCAGCCAACACACAGGAATGATGTCCGGGGAGCTGTTTTTT

J: TRBJ1-1
V: TRBV7-3
size: -
D: -
CDR3: CASSLTQSPNTEAFF
DNA: TGTGCCAGCAGCTTAACCCAGTCCCCTAACACTGAAGCTTTCTTT

J: TRBJ2-7
V: TRBV2
size: -
D: -
CDR3: CASGGGTGYFSYEQYF
DNA: TGTGCCAGCGGTGGTGGAACGGGCTACTTCTCCTACGAGCAGTACTTC

J: TRBJ2-2
V: TRBV15
size: few
D: TRBD1
CDR3: CATSSYGTGHGELFF
DNA: TGTGCCACCAGCAGCTACGGGACAGGGCACGGGGAGCTGTTTTTT

J: TRBJ2-5
V: TRBV10-3
size: -
D: TRBD1
CDR3: CAISPDRVGETQYF
DNA: TGTGCCATCAGCCCGGACAGGGTCGGCGAGACCCAGTACTTC

J: TRBJ2-5
V: TRBV2
size: -
D: -
CDR3: CASSEVVGETQYF
DNA: TGTGCCAGCAGTGAGGTCGTCGGAGAGACCCAGTACTTC

J: TRBJ2-7
V: TRBV6-6
size: -
D: -
CDR3: CASSDSYEQYF
DNA: TGTGCCAGCAGCGACAGCTACGAGCAGTACTTC

J: TRBJ2-5
V: TRBV4-1
size: -
D: -
CDR3: CASSQIDYLGETQYF
DNA: TGCGCCAGCAGTCAAATCGACTATCTGGGGGAGACCCAGTACTTC

J: TRBJ2-5
V: TRBV19
size: -
D: TRBD1
CDR3: CASSILPGTEETQYF
DNA: TGTGCCAGTAGTATCCTTCCAGGGACAGAAGAGACCCAGTACTTC

J: TRBJ1-1
V: TRBV7-2
size: -
D: TRBD1
CDR3: CASSPWTGSNTEAFF
DNA: TGTGCCAGCAGCCCCTGGACAGGTTCGAACACTGAAGCTTTCTTT

J: TRBJ2-6
V: TRBV10-3
size: -
D: TRBD1
CDR3: CAIRSGDRGLYGANVLTF
DNA: TGTGCCATCAGGTCTGGGGACAGGGGGCTGTATGGGGCCAACGTCCTGACTTTC

J: TRBJ1-3
V: TRBV13
size: once
D: TRBD1
CDR3: CASSLGLTGESGNTIYF
DNA: TGTGCCAGCAGCTTAGGACTAACAGGGGAATCTGGAAACACCATATATTTT

J: TRBJ1-5
V: TRBV19
size: -
D: -
CDR3: CASSITLTVNQPQHF
DNA: TGTGCCAGTAGTATTACGCTGACGGTAAATCAGCCCCAGCATTTT

J: TRBJ1-1
V: TRBV14
size: -
D: TRBD1
CDR3: CASSQAGQGLTEAFF
DNA: TGTGCCAGCAGCCAAGCAGGACAGGGACTCACTGAAGCTTTCTTT

J: TRBJ1-2
V: TRBV6-5
size: -
D: -
CDR3: CASSYQGGTNYGYTF
DNA: TGTGCCAGCAGTTACCAAGGGGGTACTAACTATGGCTACACCTTC

J: TRBJ2-7
V: TRBV6-5
size: -
D: -
CDR3: CASSDSYEQYF
DNA: TGTGCCAGCAGCGACAGCTACGAGCAGTACTTC

J: TRBJ1-2
V: TRBV6-5
size: -
D: TRBD1
CDR3: CASSARGRVSF
DNA: TGTGCCAGCAGTGCGAGGGGGCGCGTATCCTTC

J: TRBJ2-7
V: TRBV2
size: -
D: -
CDR3: CASSAGQPYEQYF
DNA: TGTGCCAGCAGTGCGGGCCAACCTTACGAGCAGTACTTC

J: TRBJ1-2
V: TRBV5-1
size: -
D: TRBD1
CDR3: CASSSRTGNYYGYTF
DNA: TGCGCCAGCAGCTCCCGGACAGGGAATTACTATGGCTACACCTTC

J: TRBJ2-3
V: TRBV30
size: -
D: -
CDR3: CAWDSDGTGADTQYF
DNA: TGTGCCTGGGACTCGGATGGGACGGGGGCAGATACGCAGTATTTT

J: TRBJ2-5
V: TRBV7-8
size: -
D: -
CDR3: CASSVRTEETQYF
DNA: TGTGCCAGCAGCGTCCGGACAGAAGAGACCCAGTACTTC

J: TRBJ2-6
V: TRBV4-3
size: once
D: -
CDR3: CASSRFTSQSRANVLTF
DNA: TGCGCCAGCAGCCGGTTTACGTCACAAAGTCGGGCCAACGTCCTGACTTTC

J: TRBJ1-5
V: TRBV5-1
size: -
D: -
CDR3: CASSLVGGDNQPQHF
DNA: TGCGCCAGCAGCTTGGTGGGGGGGGACAATCAGCCCCAGCATTTT

J: TRBJ1-2
V: TRBV5-6
size: -
D: -
CDR3: CASSLEGRPHGYTF
DNA: TGTGCCAGCAGCTTGGAAGGCAGACCTCATGGCTACACCTTC

J: TRBJ2-7
V: TRBV7-6
size: -
D: -
CDR3: CASSLAEGEQYF
DNA: TGTGCCAGCAGCTTAGCGGAGGGGGAGCAGTACTTC

J: TRBJ2-1
V: TRBV7-8
size: -
D: -
CDR3: CASSLPGNEQFF
DNA: TGTGCCAGCAGCTTACCGGGCAATGAGCAGTTCTTC

J: TRBJ2-1
V: TRBV7-2
size: -
D: -
CDR3: CASSDHPGNEQFF
DNA: TGTGCCAGCAGCGACCACCCCGGCAATGAGCAGTTCTTC

J: TRBJ2-5
V: TRBV5-8
size: medium-sized
D: TRBD2
CDR3: CASIPGGIQETQYF
DNA: TGTGCCAGCATTCCGGGGGGGATACAAGAGACCCAGTACTTC

J: TRBJ1-3
V: TRBV9
size: -
D: TRBD1
CDR3: CASSVGGQGRNTIYF
DNA: TGTGCCAGCAGCGTAGGAGGACAGGGCAGAAACACCATATATTTT